Below, 29 T cell receptor beta chains from the same sample are listed, as sequenced in a study of breast tumors, draining lymph nodes, adjacent tissues (dated by TCRdb to 2016 to 2017). The axillary draining lymph nodes of breast cancer patients were the source of the lymph node samples. Libraries came from multiplex PCR. Instrument on record: Illumina HiSeq 2000. TCRdb reran the public reads through fastp at Q25 and MiXCR, keeping productive beta chains. Here each entry gathers all rows of one CDR3 protein and keeps the most common genes and DNA. The sample table records around 190,000 distinct CDR3 sequences; about 30% of these occur just once. The top ten constitute around 4% of the sample. The specimen sequenced was axillary lymph node tissue. These receptors came from a female donor with breast cancer. Some clones in this sample may be carry-over from other donors' samples.

Worth noting for this clonotype: With a much larger clone just one base away, this may be a read error. The chain has TRBV5-6 and TRBJ2-1, with D perhaps given as TRBD1 or TRBD2 (5 bases each). The ends were cut back, 2 bases at V and 7 bases at J, with 19 bases in the middle. Germline lookup yields CDR1 SGHDT and CDR2 YYEEEE. The CDR3 consists of 16 residues. Here the CDR3 reads CASSFTGPSQGNEQFF. CDR3 nucleotide sequence: TGTGCCAGCAGCTTCACGGGACCTTCTCAGGGAAATGAGCAGTTCTTC.

In its sample, this clonotype was seen many times. The V and J genes are TRBV12-5 and TRBJ2-6, with D tentatively TRBD1 (6 bases). V was trimmed by 4 bases and J by 3 bases, leaving 13 bases between them. The CDR3 length is 16 residues. Germline V CDR1 and CDR2: LGHNT, FRNRAP. CDR3 coding DNA: TGTGCTAGTGGTTCCACGCAGGGGTTTGGGGCCAACGTCCTGACTTTC. Translation: CASGSTQGFGANVLTF. Variable domain in full (rest from reference TRBV12-5 and TRBJ2-6): DARVTQTPRHKVTEMGQEVTMRCQPILGHNTVFWYRQTMMQGLELLAYFRNRAPLDDSGMPKDRFSAEMPDATLATLKIQPSEPRDSAVYFCASGSTQGFGANVLTFGAGSRLTVL.

The table lists this clonotype with many counts. The J gene is TRBJ2-1, the V gene TRBV12-5; D possibly uses TRBD1 or TRBD2 (7 bases each). Germline V gene lookup returns CDR1 LGHNT and CDR2 FRNRAP. The CDR3 is 17 residues long. V lost 0 bases to trimming and J lost 4 bases, with 16 bases between them. In DNA form, the CDR3 reads TGTGCTAGTGGTTTGGTACAGGGAGGGGGCCCATACAATGAGCAGTTCTTC. It specifies CASGLVQGGGPYNEQFF.

A note on this clonotype: A much larger clone lies a single base off, so this may be a read error. Without the conserved terminal phenylalanine or tryptophan, this CDR3 likely stems from a read error. This chain joins TRBV19 and TRBJ1-2, with D perhaps TRBD1 (5 bases). Trimming left V 3 bases short and J 8 bases short, with 19 bases between. The CDR3 is 15 residues long. Germline V lookup: CDR1 LNHDA, CDR2 SQIVND (reference sequence). The CDR3 loop reads CASSMGWTRRSGYTS. The DNA of the CDR3 is TGTGCCAGTAGTATGGGCTGGACACGCCGGTCGGGCTACACCTCC.

About this clonotype: Likely a read error: the CDR3 ends without its conserved phenylalanine or tryptophan. The chain uses TRBV15 and TRBJ1-4; D gene ambiguous. The CDR3 has 15 amino acids. V shed 5 bases and J shed 7 bases, with 17 bases lying between them. Looked up from germline, CDR1 is LNHNV and CDR2 is YYDKDF (reference sequence). CDR3 loop: CATSPPGDRIEKLFV. As DNA, the CDR3 is TGTGCCACCAGCCCTCCCGGAGATCGGATTGAAAAACTGTTTGTT.

With respect to this clonotype: Since the CDR3 does not end with the conserved phenylalanine or tryptophan, this likely comes from a read error. The limits of the CDR3 on the DNA are not certain, so only TCRdb's listed CDR3 is given. The V and J genes are TRBV20-1 and TRBJ1-6; the tabulated D call, TRBD1, remains unverified against the DNA. The CDR3 extends over 8 residues, inclusive of both ends. Per germline, CDR1 DFQATT and CDR2 SNEGSKA (reference sequence). CDR3 sequence reads: CSARDTRP.

This clonotype has just one count. The chain carries TRBV12-5 and TRBJ2-6; no clear D. Trimming removed 4 bases from V and 0 bases from J, with 4 bases in between. The CDR3 has 14 residues. Germline assignment: CDR1 LGHNT and CDR2 FRNRAP. The CDR3 loop reads CASGSASGANVLTF. The CDR3 DNA follows: TGTGCTAGTGGTTCCGCCTCTGGGGCCAACGTCCTGACTTTC.

To note about this clonotype: One junction end does not reproduce the germline sequence, and a read error may be involved. The V and J genes are TRBV20-1 and TRBJ1-1, with D hard to call. The CDR3 is made up of 13 amino acids. Germline V gives CDR1 DFQATT, CDR2 SNEGSKA (reference sequence). CDR3 coding DNA: TGCAGTGCTAGAGAAGGCAGGAACACTGGAGCTTTCTTT. Translated, it gives CSAREGRNTGAFF.

This clonotype occurred many times. The V call is TRBV5-1, the J call TRBJ1-4, with 7 bases matching TRBD1. The CDR3 is 15 residues long. The germline V gene has CDR1 SGHRS and CDR2 YFSETQ. Trimming removed 3 bases from V and 5 bases from J; junction bases left unmatched: 7. This CDR3 is CASSYSGTANEKLFF. The CDR3 nucleotides read TGCGCCAGCAGCTACTCCGGGACAGCGAATGAAAAACTGTTTTTT.

This CDR3 reads CASSSPGTALRRISYEQYF. The CDR3, as DNA: TGTGCCAGCAGCTCGCCCGGGACAGCGCTAAGAAGAATCTCCTACGAGCAGTACTTC. The chain links TRBV11-2 to TRBJ2-7; 7 nucleotides line up with TRBD1. CDR1 and CDR2 from the germline V gene are SGHAT and FQNNGV. Trimming at V came to 4 bases and at J to 0 bases, leaving 18 bases not matched to a gene. This CDR3 region has 19 residues.

There are many counts of this clonotype. V and J are TRBV7-2 and TRBJ2-3; 8 bases are a match to TRBD2. The CDR3 has 16 amino acids. Losses at the gene ends were 10 bases for V and 2 bases for J; bases not matched to a gene: 14. Germline CDR1 SGHTA, CDR2 FQGNSA. The CDR3 region is CATEEVGGRLTDTQYF. In DNA form, the CDR3 reads TGTGCCACCGAAGAGGTTGGCGGGAGGCTCACAGATACGCAGTATTTT.

The V gene is TRBV12-3 or TRBV12-4, the J gene TRBJ2-7; D not resolved. The V end was cut by 6 bases, the J end by 0 bases, with 15 bases between. The CDR3 spans 15 residues. The CDR3 bases are TGTGCCAGCAGGTCGGGTCAAGGCAGCTCCTACGAGCAGTACTTC. It translates to CASRSGQGSSYEQYF.

This clonotype was recorded a few times. The CDR3 DNA sequence: TGTGCCAGCAGCTTAGCTCAGACACCCGAAATAAACACTGAAGCTTTCTTT. It yields the protein CASSLAQTPEINTEAFF. J is TRBJ1-1 and V is TRBV13; D unclear. V lost 1 base and J lost 2, with 17 bases in between. This CDR3 has 17 amino acids. CDR1 PRHDT and CDR2 FYEKMQ come from the germline V gene (reference sequence).

This clonotype was counted ten times or more. J is TRBJ1-2 and V is TRBV9, with 8 bases identical to TRBD1. Germline values: CDR1 SGDLS, CDR2 YYNGEE. The CDR3 is 17 amino acids. With V trimmed by 0 bases and J by 1 base, 8 bases remained unmatched. The CDR3 spells CASSVGRGDRNNYGYTF. CDR3 in DNA: TGTGCCAGCAGCGTAGGTCGGGGGGACAGGAATAACTATGGCTACACCTTC.

This clonotype was observed many times. V and J are TRBV2 and TRBJ2-6; possible D gene TRBD2, 6 bases. CDR1 and CDR2 from the germline V gene are SNHLY and FYNNEI. V lost 6 bases to trimming and J lost 0 bases, with 12 bases between them. This CDR3 contains 16 residues. CDR3 sequence reads: CASSPGLNSGANVLTF. CDR3 sequence (DNA): TGTGCCAGCAGCCCGGGACTCAACTCTGGGGCCAACGTCCTGACTTTC. The complete variable domain, with remaining parts taken from reference TRBV2 and TRBJ2-6, reads EPEVTQTPSHQVTQMGQEVILRCVPISNHLYFYWYRQILGQKVEFLVSFYNNEISEKSEIFDDQFSVERPDGSNFTLKIRSTKLEDSAMYFCASSPGLNSGANVLTFGAGSRLTVL.

At least ten counts were recorded for this clonotype. This chain uses TRBV7-8 with TRBJ2-7; D may be TRBD1 (6 bases). The CDR3 length is 13 residues. The germline V and J ends were trimmed by 6 bases and 5 bases, with 14 bases remaining between them. The V gene's germline CDR1 is SGHVS and CDR2 FQNEAQ. The DNA for the CDR3 is TGTGCCAGCAGATTTCAGGGGACCGACGAGCAGTACTTC. This gives the protein CASRFQGTDEQYF.

This clonotype appeared once. V usage is TRBV5-1 and J usage is TRBJ2-7; TRBD2 matches 7 bases. CDR1 and CDR2 (germline): SGHRS, YFSETQ. This CDR3 is 14 amino acids long. J lost 6 bases, V lost 0 bases, and 6 bases had no gene match. This CDR3 is CASSLGGGVGEQYF. The CDR3 DNA is TGCGCCAGCAGCTTGGGTGGGGGGGTAGGCGAGCAGTACTTC.

J is TRBJ1-2 and V is TRBV15, with 11 positions matching TRBD1. J was trimmed by 8 bases and V by 5 bases; bases with no gene match: 4. This CDR3 has 13 residues. CDR1 is LNHNV and CDR2 is YYDKDF in the germline V gene (reference sequence). CDR3 in amino acids: CATSGQGATGYTF. DNA of the CDR3: TGTGCCACCAGCGGACAGGGGGCCACCGGCTACACCTTC.

Notes on this clonotype: The CDR3 does not close with the conserved phenylalanine or tryptophan, likely indicating a read error. The rearrangement joins TRBV9 to TRBJ2-1; D is unresolved. This CDR3 region has 13 residues. In germline, CDR1 is SGDLS, CDR2 YYNGEE. Trimming cost V 0 bases and J 6 bases, with 7 bases left between them. The CDR3 DNA reads TGTGCCAGCAGCGTAGCGAGTGGCAATGAGCAGTTCTCC. Translating it yields CASSVASGNEQFS.

This clonotype was picked up many times. In nucleotides, the CDR3 is TGTGCCTGGAGTGCCGGGACAGGGCTTCGCGGGGAGCGTGGCTACACCTTC. Residues: CAWSAGTGLRGERGYTF. V and J are TRBV30 and TRBJ1-2, with TRBD1 matching over 9 bases. The germline gives CDR1 GTSNPN, CDR2 SVGIG (reference sequence). J lost 7 bases, V lost 1 base, and 16 bases had no gene match. The CDR3 extends over 17 amino acids.

Of note for this clonotype: A much larger clonotype is one base distant, so this may be a read error. CDR3 loop: CASGTGASDEKLFF. The CDR3 region has the DNA TGTGCTAGTGGTACGGGGGCATCGGATGAAAAACTGTTTTTT. V usage is TRBV12-5 and J usage is TRBJ1-4, with D possibly TRBD1 on 6 matching bases. From germline, CDR1 is LGHNT and CDR2 FRNRAP. The V end lost 5 bases, the J end lost 6 bases, and 13 bases lay between the germline ends. This CDR3 contains 14 residues. Filled out from reference TRBV12-5 and TRBJ1-4, the complete variable domain reads DARVTQTPRHKVTEMGQEVTMRCQPILGHNTVFWYRQTMMQGLELLAYFRNRAPLDDSGMPKDRFSAEMPDATLATLKIQPSEPRDSAVYFCASGTGASDEKLFFGSGTQLSVL.

The chain employs TRBV5-1 and TRBJ1-1; 7 nucleotides line up with TRBD1. Losses at the gene ends were 7 bases for V and 0 bases for J; bases not matched to a gene: 9. Germline V gives CDR1 SGHRS, CDR2 YFSETQ. The CDR3 totals 15 residues. CDR3 in DNA: TGCGCCAGCCGCCGCATACAGGGGATGAACACTGAAGCTTTCTTT. Protein: CASRRIQGMNTEAFF.

About this clonotype: A much larger clone lies a single base off, so this may be a read error. The chain couples TRBV12-3 or TRBV12-4 to TRBJ2-5, with 10 bases that match TRBD2. V trimming: 3 bases; J trimming: 2 bases; junction bases outside the gene matches: 6. This CDR3 is built from 16 residues. In nucleotides, the CDR3 is TGTGCCAGCAGTTTCGATACTAGCGGGGATCAAGAGACCCAGTACTTC. This sequence encodes CASSFDTSGDQETQYF.

To note about this clonotype: A read error is possible here, since a much larger clone lies one base away. The rearrangement uses TRBV10-3 and TRBJ1-4; D not certain. V lost 5 bases, J lost 5 bases, and 15 bases lay in between. This CDR3 has 15 residues. CDR1 and CDR2 from the germline V gene are ENHRY and SYGVKD. CDR3 amino acids: CAISLRPTRNEKLFF. The CDR3 DNA follows: TGTGCCATCAGTTTAAGACCGACACGAAATGAAAAACTGTTTTTT.

This clonotype was recorded many times. The CDR3 bases are TGTGCCATCATAGGCTCAAGGGACAATGAGCAGTTCTTC. Translation: CAIIGSRDNEQFF. The chain combines TRBV25-1 with TRBJ2-1; D unresolved. Trimming cost V 10 bases and J 5 bases, with 15 bases left between them. The CDR3 runs 13 residues. Germline V gene sequence: CDR1 MGHDK, CDR2 SYGVNS.

This clonotype was seen at least ten times. The chain combines TRBV11-2 with TRBJ1-2; 12 nucleotides agree with TRBD1. Trimming cost V 5 bases and J 4 bases; bases outside gene matches: 5. Germline V lookup: CDR1 SGHAT, CDR2 FQNNGV. This CDR3 spans 15 amino acids. The CDR3 here is CASSPRDRGLYGYTF. CDR3 DNA sequence: TGTGCCAGCAGCCCAAGGGACAGGGGGCTCTATGGCTACACCTTC.

This chain uses TRBV20-1 with TRBJ2-3; D is unclear. V was clipped by 5 bases and J by 5 bases, with 8 bases between them. Per the germline V gene, CDR1 is DFQATT and CDR2 is SNEGSKA (reference sequence). The CDR3 totals 11 residues. CDR3 loop: CSASDQDTQYF. The CDR3 DNA sequence: TGCAGTGCTTCAGATCAAGATACGCAGTATTTT.

Ten or more counts support this clonotype. An end of the junction does not agree with germline; a read error may underlie this. V usage is TRBV15 and J usage is TRBJ1-4; D unclear. The V gene's germline CDR1 is LNHNV and CDR2 YYDKDF (reference sequence). CDR3 length: 14 residues. This CDR3 reads CATNRGATNEKLFF. Written as DNA, the CDR3 is TGTGCCACCAACAGAGGAGCAACTAATGAAAAACTGTTTTTT.

This clonotype was seen many times. V and J are TRBV14 and TRBJ2-5; D might be TRBD2 (5 bases). Germline V gene lookup returns CDR1 SGHDN and CDR2 FVKESK. The CDR3 is 15 residues long. Trimming cost V 4 bases and J 1 base, with 13 bases left between them. DNA of the CDR3: TGTGCCAGCAGCCTAGGACTGGCCTTCCAAGAGACCCAGTACTTC. Its translation is CASSLGLAFQETQYF.